This TCR beta chain is from a study of blood T cell repertoires in COVID-19. This clone was seen a single time. The germline V gene has CDR1 MGHDK and CDR2 SYGVNS. After removal of 5 bases from V and 1 base from J, the junction contained 6 bases not matched to a gene. The CDR3 runs to 15 residues. Generated by immunoSEQ multiplex PCR, the TCRdb table keeps only in-frame clones and is missing some. The sample includes 60,000 to 80,000 clones, 88% of them seen just once. The sample comprised peripheral blood. This rearrangement joins TRBV25-1 to TRBJ2-5; 8 bases match TRBD2. This clonotype was sampled from a human donor in a cohort sampled during active COVID-19. The DNA for the CDR3 is TGTGCCAGCAGTTCAGGGCGGGGGGTCCAAGAGACCCAGTACTTC. It translates to CASSSGRGVQETQYF.